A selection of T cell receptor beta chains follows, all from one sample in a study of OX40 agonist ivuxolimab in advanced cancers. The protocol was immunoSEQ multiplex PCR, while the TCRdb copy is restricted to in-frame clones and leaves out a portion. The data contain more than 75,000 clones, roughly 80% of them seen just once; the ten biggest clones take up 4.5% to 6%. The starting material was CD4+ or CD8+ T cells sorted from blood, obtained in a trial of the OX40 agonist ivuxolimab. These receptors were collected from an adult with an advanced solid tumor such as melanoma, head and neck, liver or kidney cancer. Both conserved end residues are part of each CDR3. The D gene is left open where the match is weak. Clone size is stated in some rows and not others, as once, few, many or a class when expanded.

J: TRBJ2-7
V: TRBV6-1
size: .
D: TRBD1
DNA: TGTGCCAGCAGTGAAGCGGGGACAGGGGGCTACGAGCAGTACTTC
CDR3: CASSEAGTGGYEQYF

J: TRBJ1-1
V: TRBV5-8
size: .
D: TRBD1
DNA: TGTGCCAGCAGTCCCGGGACAGGGTCTTCTGAAGCTTTCTTT
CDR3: CASSPGTGSSEAFF

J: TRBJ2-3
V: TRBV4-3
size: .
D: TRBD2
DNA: TGCGCCAGCAGCCCTGTAGCGGGGGCTACAGATACGCAGTATTTT
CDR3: CASSPVAGATDTQYF

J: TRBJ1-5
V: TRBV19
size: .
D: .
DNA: TGTGCCAGTAGTATAGAGCTCCGCACCCATCAGCCCCAGCATTTT
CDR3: CASSIELRTHQPQHF

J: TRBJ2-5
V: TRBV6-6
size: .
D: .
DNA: TGTGCCAGCAGCGGGGAGACCCAGTACTTC
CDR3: CASSGETQYF

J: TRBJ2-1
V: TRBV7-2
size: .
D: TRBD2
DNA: TGTGCCAGCAGCCCGGAAGGGACTAGCGGGGCTCGTCGCAATGAGCAGTTCTTC
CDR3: CASSPEGTSGARRNEQFF

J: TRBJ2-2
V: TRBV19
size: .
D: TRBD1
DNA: TGTGCCAGTAGTATCCGCGTAGGACAGGGGGCCGGCACCGGGGAGCTGTTTTTT
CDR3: CASSIRVGQGAGTGELFF

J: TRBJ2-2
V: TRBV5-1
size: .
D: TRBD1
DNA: TGCGCCAGCAGCCTCGGACAGGCCGGGGAGCTGTTTTTT
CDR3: CASSLGQAGELFF

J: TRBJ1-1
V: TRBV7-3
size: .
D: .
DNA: TGTGCCAGCAAGCGGGGTTCCAACACTGAAGCTTTCTTT
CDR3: CASKRGSNTEAFF

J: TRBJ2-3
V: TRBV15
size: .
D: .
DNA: TGTGCCACCAGCAGATCCAGGCCCGTCACAGATACGCAGTATTTT
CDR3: CATSRSRPVTDTQYF

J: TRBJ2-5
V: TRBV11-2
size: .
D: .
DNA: TGTGCCAGCAGCCTGCAAGAGACCCAGTACTTC
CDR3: CASSLQETQYF

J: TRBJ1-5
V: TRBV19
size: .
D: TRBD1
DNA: TGTGCCAGTAGTACGGGACAGGGGACTCCCAATCAGCCCCAGCATTTT
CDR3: CASSTGQGTPNQPQHF

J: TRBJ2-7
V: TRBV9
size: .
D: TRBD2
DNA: TGTGCCAGCAGCGTAGGGGGAGCGGGGGAGCAGTACTTC
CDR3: CASSVGGAGEQYF

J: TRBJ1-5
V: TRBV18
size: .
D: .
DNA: TGTGCCAGCTCACCCCCCACAGACAGGCGGGCAAGCAATCAGCCCCAGCATTTT
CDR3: CASSPPTDRRASNQPQHF

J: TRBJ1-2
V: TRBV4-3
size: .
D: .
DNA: TGCGCCAGCAGCCAAGATTCTCGGGCAGGCTCCTATGGCTACACCTTC
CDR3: CASSQDSRAGSYGYTF

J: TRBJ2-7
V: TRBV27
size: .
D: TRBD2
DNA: TGTGCCAGCAGGCTCACTGGACTAGTGGGGTCCTACGAGCAGTACTTC
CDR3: CASRLTGLVGSYEQYF

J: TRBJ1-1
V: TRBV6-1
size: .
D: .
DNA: TGTGCCAGCAGTTTAAGGGCCCCTGACACTGAAGCTTTCTTT
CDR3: CASSLRAPDTEAFF

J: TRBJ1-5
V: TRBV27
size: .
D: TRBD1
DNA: TGTGCCAGCAGGCCGGACAGGGAGCCGTCCAATCAGCCCCAGCATTTT
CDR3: CASRPDREPSNQPQHF

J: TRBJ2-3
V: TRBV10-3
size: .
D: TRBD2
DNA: TGTGCCATCAGTGGGGGACTAGCGGGATATACAGATACGCAGTATTTT
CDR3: CAISGGLAGYTDTQYF

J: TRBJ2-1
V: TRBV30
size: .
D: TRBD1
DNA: TGTGCCTGGGAACGGGGACAGGGAAGGGAGCAGTTCTTC
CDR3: CAWERGQGREQFF

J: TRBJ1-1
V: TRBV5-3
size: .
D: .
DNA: TGTGCCAGAAGCTCAGGAGAAGCTTTCTTT
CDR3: CARSSGEAFF

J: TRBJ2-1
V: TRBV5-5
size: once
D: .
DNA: TGTGCCAGCAGCTTGTTTGGGGGGCCAGACAATGAGCAGTTCTTC
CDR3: CASSLFGGPDNEQFF

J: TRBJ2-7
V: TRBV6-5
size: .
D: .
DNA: TGTGCCAGCAGGGGGGACAATGCCTACGAGCAGTACTTC
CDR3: CASRGDNAYEQYF

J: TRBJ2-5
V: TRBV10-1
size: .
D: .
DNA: TGCGCCCCGGCCCAGGCATTACAAGAGACCCAGTACTTC
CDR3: CAPAQALQETQYF

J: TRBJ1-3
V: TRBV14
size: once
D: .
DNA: TGTGCCAGCAGACCCTCGGGGGGGAACACCATATATTTT
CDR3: CASRPSGGNTIYF

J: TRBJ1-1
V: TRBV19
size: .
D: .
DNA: TGTGCCAGTAGTATTGGACCGGCGAACACTGAAGCTTTCTTT
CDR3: CASSIGPANTEAFF

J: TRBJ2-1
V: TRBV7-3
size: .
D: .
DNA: TGTGCCAGCAGCCAAGCTAGGCGCTCCTACAATGAGCAGTTCTTC
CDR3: CASSQARRSYNEQFF

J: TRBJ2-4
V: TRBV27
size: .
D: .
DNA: TGTGCCAGCAGTGATATCCCAGGGGCCCCTCAAAACATTCAGTACTTC
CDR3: CASSDIPGAPQNIQYF

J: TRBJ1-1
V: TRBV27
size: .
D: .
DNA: TGTGCCAGCAGCCCCGGTCCGAACACTGAAGCTTTCTTT
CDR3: CASSPGPNTEAFF

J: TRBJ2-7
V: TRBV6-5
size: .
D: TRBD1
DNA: TGTGCCAGCAGTCCCGGACAGGAGACTGGCGAGCAGTACTTC
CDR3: CASSPGQETGEQYF

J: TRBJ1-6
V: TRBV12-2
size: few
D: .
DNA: TGTGCAAGTCGCCCACACGGGACATTATTGGCACCCCTCCACTTT
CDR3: CASRPHGTLLAPLHF

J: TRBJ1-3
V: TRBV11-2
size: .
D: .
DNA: TGTGCCAGCAGCCTAACGGGACAAAGAGGAAACACCATATATTTT
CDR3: CASSLTGQRGNTIYF

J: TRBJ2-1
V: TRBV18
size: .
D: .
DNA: TGTGCCAGCTCACCCGAGCAACGCTCCTACAATGAGCAGTTCTTC
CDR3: CASSPEQRSYNEQFF

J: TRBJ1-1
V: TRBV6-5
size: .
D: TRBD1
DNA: TGTGCCAGCAGTACAACAGGGGGCGTGCGGACTGAAGCTTTCTTT
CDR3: CASSTTGGVRTEAFF

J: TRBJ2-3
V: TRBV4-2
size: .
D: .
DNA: TGTGCCAGCAGCCAAGATTGGCGGGGCCTAGGGAATACGCAGTATTTT
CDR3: CASSQDWRGLGNTQYF

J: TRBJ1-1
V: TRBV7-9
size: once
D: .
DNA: TGTGCCAGCAGCTTAGAGAACCTGAACACTGAAGCTTTCTTT
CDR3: CASSLENLNTEAFF

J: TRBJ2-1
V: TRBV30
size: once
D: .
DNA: TGTGCCTGGAGTGTAACGGGGGCTGGTGGGAATGAGCAGTTCTTC
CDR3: CAWSVTGAGGNEQFF

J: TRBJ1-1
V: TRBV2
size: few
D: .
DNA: TGTGCCACCGGGACGGCTAACACTGAAGCTTTCTTT
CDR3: CATGTANTEAFF

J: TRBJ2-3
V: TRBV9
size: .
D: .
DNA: TGTGCCAGCAGCGTAGTAGGGGCGAGCACAGATACGCAGTATTTT
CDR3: CASSVVGASTDTQYF

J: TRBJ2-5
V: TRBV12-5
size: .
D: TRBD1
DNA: TGTGCTAGTGGTTTGGTACTGGACAGGGGGCCGGAGACCCAGTACTTC
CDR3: CASGLVLDRGPETQYF

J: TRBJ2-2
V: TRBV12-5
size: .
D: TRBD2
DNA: TGTGCTAGTGGTTTAGGGACTAGCGGCCATAACACCGGGGAGCTGTTTTTT
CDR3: CASGLGTSGHNTGELFF

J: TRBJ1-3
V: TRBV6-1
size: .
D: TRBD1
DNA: TGTGCCAGCAGTAAGACAGGGTCGGCTGGAAACACCATATATTTT
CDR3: CASSKTGSAGNTIYF

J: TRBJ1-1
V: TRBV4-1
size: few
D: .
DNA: TGCGCCAGCAGGGAGGGGCCGAACACTGAAGCTTTCTTT
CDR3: CASREGPNTEAFF

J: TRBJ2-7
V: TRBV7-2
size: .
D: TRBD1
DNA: TGTGCCAGCAGTTTACGACAGGGAAACGAGCAGTACTTC
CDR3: CASSLRQGNEQYF

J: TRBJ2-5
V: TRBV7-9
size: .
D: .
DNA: TGTGCCAGCAGCCAATTCGACAAACAAGAGACCCAGTACTTC
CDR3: CASSQFDKQETQYF

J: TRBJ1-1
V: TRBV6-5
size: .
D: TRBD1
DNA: TGTGCCAGCAGCGTATGGCAGGGGGGGACTGAAGCTTTCTTT
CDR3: CASSVWQGGTEAFF

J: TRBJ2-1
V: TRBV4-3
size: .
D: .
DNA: TGCGCCAGCAGCCAAGATCAGAGTGTGGATGAGCAGTTCTTC
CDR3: CASSQDQSVDEQFF

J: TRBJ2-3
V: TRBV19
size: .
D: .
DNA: TGTGCCAGTAGTACAGGGGTCCGCAGAACAGATACGCAGTATTTT
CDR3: CASSTGVRRTDTQYF

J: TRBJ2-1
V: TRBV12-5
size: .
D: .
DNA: TGTGCTAGTGGTACCGGGACTGACTACAATGAGCAGTTCTTC
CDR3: CASGTGTDYNEQFF

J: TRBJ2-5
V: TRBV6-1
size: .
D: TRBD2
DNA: TGTGCCAGCAGGCGAGAGCGGGAGGTCCAAGAGACCCAGTACTTC
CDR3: CASRREREVQETQYF

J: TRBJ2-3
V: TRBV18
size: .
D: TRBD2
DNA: TGTGCCAGCTCACCCCAGCGGGAAGATACGCAGTATTTT
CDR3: CASSPQREDTQYF